This T cell receptor (beta chain) emerged from a study of control samples from healthy donors and cancer patients. The CDR3 sequence is 15 residues long. The V end was cut by 5 bases, the J end by 0 bases, with 11 bases between. Per germline, CDR1 LNHDA and CDR2 SQIVND (reference sequence). Clones were read by immunoSEQ multiplex PCR, and TCRdb kept only the in-frame ones, dropping some. This sample yields 90,000 to 150,000 clones, of which 80% to 95% are seen a single time; approximately 8% belongs to the top ten. Sequenced: blood. The receptor was isolated from a woman younger than 35 in good health. This sequence joins TRBV19 and TRBJ2-1, with D maybe TRBD2 (5 bases). CDR3: CASSPWAGSYNEQFF. In DNA, the CDR3 is TGTGCCAGTAGTCCGTGGGCGGGCTCCTACAATGAGCAGTTCTTC.